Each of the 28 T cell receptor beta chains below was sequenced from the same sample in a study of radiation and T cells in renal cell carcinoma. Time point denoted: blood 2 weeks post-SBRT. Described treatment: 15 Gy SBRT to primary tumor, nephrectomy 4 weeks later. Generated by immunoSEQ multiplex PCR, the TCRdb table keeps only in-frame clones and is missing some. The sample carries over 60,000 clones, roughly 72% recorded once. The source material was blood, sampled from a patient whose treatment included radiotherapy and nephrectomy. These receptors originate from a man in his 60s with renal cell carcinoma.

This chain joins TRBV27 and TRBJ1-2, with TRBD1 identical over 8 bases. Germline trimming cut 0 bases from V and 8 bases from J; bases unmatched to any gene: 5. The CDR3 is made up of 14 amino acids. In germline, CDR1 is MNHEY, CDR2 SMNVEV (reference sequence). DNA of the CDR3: TGTGCCAGCAGTTTATCACCAGGGGGCGTGGGCTACACCTTC. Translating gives CASSLSPGGVGYTF.

CDR3 in DNA: TGCGCCAGCACCGAGACTAGCGGGGGGGCCTTAGATACGCAGTATTTT. Translating it yields CASTETSGGALDTQYF. The rearrangement joins TRBV10-2 to TRBJ2-3; 14 bases align to TRBD2. The CDR3 consists of 16 residues. V lost 7 bases, J lost 5 bases, and 8 bases stayed unmatched. In germline, CDR1 is WSHSY, CDR2 SAAADI.

CDR3 loop: CASSHREPYEQYF. The CDR3 coding sequence is TGTGCCAGCAGCCATCGGGAGCCGTACGAGCAGTACTTC. This chain connects TRBV5-7 to TRBJ2-7; perhaps TRBD2 as D (6 bases). TRBV5-7 is reported as an ORF; its role is uncertain. CDR3 size: 13 residues. Trimming took 4 bases from V and 4 from J, leaving 12 bases between them.

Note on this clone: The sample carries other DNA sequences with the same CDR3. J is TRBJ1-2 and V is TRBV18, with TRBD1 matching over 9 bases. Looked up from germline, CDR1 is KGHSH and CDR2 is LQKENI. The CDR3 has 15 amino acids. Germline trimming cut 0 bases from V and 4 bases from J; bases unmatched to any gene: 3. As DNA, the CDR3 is TGTGCCAGCTCACCACCGACACAGGGGGCCTATGGCTACACCTTC. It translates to CASSPPTQGAYGYTF.

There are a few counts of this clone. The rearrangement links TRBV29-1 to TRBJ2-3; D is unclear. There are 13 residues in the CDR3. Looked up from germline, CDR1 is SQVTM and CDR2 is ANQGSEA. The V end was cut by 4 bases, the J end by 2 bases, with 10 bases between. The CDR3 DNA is TGCAGCGTTGTCGTCGGAGACACAGATACGCAGTATTTT. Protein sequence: CSVVVGDTDTQYF.

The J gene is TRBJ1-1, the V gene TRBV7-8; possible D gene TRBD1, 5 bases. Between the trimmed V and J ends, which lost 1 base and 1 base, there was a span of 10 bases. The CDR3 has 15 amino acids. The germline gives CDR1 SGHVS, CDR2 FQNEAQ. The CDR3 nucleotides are TGTGCCAGCAGCTTAGGAAGGGGCGCGAACACTGAAGCTTTCTTT. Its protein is CASSLGRGANTEAFF.

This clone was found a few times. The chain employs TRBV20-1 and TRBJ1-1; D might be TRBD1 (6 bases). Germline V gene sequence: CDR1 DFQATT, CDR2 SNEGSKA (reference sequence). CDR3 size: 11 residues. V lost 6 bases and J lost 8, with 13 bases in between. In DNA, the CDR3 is TGCAGTGCGACCAGCGGGACAGAAGCTTTCTTT. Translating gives CSATSGTEAFF.

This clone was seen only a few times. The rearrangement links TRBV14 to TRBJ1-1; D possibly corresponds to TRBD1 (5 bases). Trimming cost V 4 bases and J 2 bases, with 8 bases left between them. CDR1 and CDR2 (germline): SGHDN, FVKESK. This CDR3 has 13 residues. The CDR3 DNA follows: TGTGCCAGCAGCCGAGGGACTAACACTGAAGCTTTCTTT. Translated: CASSRGTNTEAFF.

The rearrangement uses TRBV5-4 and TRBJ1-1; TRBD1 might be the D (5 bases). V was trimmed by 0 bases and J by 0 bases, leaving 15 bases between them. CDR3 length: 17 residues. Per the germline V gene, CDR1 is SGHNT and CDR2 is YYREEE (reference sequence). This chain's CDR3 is CASSLDRSLGVNTEAFF. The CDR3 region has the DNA TGTGCCAGCAGCTTGGACAGGAGCCTGGGGGTGAACACTGAAGCTTTCTTT.

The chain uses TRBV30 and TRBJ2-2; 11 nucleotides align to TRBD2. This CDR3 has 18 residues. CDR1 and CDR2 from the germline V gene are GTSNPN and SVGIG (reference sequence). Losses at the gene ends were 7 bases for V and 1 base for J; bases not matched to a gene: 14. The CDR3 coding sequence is TGTGCCTCGGCGGGCGGCCGACTAGCGGGAATGAACACCGGGGAGCTGTTTTTT. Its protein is CASAGGRLAGMNTGELFF.

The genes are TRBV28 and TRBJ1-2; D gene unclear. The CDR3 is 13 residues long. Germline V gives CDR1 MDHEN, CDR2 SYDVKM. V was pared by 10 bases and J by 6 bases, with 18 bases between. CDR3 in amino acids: CATWNRPGDGYTF. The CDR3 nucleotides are TGTGCCACCTGGAATCGGCCGGGCGATGGCTACACCTTC.

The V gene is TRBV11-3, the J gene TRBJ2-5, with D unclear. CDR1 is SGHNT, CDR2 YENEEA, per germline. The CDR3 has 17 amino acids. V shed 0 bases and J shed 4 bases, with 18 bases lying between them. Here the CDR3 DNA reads TGTGCCAGCAGCTTAGATCAGATCAGCTTAAAGGGAGAGACCCAGTACTTC. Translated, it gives CASSLDQISLKGETQYF.

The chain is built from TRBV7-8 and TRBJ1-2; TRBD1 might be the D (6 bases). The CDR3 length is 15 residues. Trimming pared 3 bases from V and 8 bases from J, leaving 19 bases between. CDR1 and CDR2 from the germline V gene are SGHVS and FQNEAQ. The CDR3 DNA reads TGTGCCAGCAGCTTCCAACGCGCGGGGGCGCCGGGCTACACCTTC. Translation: CASSFQRAGAPGYTF.

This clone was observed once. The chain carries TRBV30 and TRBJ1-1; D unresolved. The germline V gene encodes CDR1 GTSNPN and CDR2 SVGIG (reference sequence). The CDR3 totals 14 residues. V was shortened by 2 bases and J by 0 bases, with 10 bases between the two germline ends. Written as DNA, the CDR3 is TGTGCCTGGAGTCCCCAGAGCATGAACACTGAAGCTTTCTTT. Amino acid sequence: CAWSPQSMNTEAFF.

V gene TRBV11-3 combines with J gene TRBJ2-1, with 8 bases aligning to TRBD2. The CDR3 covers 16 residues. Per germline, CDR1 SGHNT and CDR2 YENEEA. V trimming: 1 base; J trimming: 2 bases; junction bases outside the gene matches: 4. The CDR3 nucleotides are TGTGCCAGCAGCTTAGGTAGCGGGGAGCCCTACAATGAGCAGTTCTTC. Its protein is CASSLGSGEPYNEQFF.

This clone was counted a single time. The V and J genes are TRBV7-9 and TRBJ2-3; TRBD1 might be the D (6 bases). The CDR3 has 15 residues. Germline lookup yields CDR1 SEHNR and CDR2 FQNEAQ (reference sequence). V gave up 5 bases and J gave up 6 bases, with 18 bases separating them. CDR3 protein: CASSPRTGSYDTQYF. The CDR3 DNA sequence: TGTGCCAGCAGCCCCCGCACAGGGTCCTACGATACGCAGTATTTT.

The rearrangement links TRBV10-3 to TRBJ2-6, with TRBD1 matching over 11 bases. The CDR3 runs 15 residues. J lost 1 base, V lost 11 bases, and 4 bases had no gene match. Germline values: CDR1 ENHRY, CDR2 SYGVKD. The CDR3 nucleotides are TGTGCCTCTGGACAGGGGGCATCTGGGGCCAACGTCCTGACTTTC. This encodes CASGQGASGANVLTF.

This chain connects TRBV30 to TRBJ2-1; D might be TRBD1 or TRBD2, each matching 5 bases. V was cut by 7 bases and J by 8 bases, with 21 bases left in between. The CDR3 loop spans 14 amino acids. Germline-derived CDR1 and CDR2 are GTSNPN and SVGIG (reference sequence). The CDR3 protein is CASSRGTGKDEQFF. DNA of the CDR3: TGTGCCTCGTCTCGAGGGACCGGTAAAGATGAGCAGTTCTTC.

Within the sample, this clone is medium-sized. This CDR3 reads CASSLIPGGYTEAFF. The CDR3, as DNA: TGTGCCAGCAGCTTAATCCCGGGAGGGTATACTGAAGCTTTCTTT. The chain carries TRBV7-3 and TRBJ1-1, with D uncertain. Germline-derived CDR1 and CDR2 are SGHTA and FQGTGA. This CDR3 spans 15 amino acids. Trimming left V 1 base short and J 5 bases short, with 14 bases between.

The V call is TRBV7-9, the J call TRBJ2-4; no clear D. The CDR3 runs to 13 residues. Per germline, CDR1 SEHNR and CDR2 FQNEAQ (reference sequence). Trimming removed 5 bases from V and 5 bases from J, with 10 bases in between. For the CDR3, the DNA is TGTGCCAGCAGCCCCCGTATCCAAAACATTCAGTACTTC. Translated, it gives CASSPRIQNIQYF.

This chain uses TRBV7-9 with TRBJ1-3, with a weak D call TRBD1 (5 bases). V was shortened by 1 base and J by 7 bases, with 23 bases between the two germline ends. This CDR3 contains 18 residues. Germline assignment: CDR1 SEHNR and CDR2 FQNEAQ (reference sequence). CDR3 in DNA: TGTGCCAGCAGCTTAGGAGTGATGGACTATTGGGGGGGGAACACCATATATTTT. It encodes CASSLGVMDYWGGNTIYF.

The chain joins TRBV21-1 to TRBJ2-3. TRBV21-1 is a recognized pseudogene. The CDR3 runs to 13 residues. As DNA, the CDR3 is TGTGCCAGCAGCAAATGGGTTAGGACCATGCCGTATTTT. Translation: CASSKWVRTMPYF.

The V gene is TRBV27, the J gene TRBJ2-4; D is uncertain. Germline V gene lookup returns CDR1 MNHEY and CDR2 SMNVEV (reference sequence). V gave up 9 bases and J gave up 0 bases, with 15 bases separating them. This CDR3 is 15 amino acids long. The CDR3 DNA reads TGTGCCAGTCAAACCAATTCAATAGCCAAAAACATTCAGTACTTC. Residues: CASQTNSIAKNIQYF.

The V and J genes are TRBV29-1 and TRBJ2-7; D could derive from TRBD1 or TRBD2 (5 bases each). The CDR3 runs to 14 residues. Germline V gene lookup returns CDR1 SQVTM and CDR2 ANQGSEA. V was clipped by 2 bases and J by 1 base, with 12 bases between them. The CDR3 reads CSVEPRDGSYEQYF. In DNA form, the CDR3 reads TGCAGCGTTGAACCCCGGGACGGTTCCTACGAGCAGTACTTC.

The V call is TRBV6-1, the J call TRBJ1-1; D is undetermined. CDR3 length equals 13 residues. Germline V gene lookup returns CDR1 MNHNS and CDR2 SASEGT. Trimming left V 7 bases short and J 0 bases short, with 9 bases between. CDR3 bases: TGTGCCAGCAATAGATCAGTGAACACTGAAGCTTTCTTT. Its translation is CASNRSVNTEAFF.

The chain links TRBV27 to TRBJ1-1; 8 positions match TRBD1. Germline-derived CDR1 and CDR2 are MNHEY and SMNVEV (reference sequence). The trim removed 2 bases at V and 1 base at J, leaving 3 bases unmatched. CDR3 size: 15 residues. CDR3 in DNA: TGTGCCAGCAGTTTACGGACAGGGCGGAACACTGAAGCTTTCTTT. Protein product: CASSLRTGRNTEAFF.

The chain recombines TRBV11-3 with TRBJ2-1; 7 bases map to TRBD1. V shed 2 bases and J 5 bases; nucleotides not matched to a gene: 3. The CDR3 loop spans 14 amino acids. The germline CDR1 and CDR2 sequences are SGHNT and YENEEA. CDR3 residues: CASSLRGQNNEQFF. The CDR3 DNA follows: TGTGCCAGCAGCTTAAGGGGGCAGAACAATGAGCAGTTCTTC.

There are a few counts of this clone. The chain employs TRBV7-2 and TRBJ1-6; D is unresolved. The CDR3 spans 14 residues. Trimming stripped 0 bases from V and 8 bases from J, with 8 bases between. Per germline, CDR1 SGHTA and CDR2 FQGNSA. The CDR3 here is CASSLAALDSPLHF. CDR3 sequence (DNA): TGTGCCAGCAGCTTAGCTGCCCTGGATTCACCCCTCCACTTT.